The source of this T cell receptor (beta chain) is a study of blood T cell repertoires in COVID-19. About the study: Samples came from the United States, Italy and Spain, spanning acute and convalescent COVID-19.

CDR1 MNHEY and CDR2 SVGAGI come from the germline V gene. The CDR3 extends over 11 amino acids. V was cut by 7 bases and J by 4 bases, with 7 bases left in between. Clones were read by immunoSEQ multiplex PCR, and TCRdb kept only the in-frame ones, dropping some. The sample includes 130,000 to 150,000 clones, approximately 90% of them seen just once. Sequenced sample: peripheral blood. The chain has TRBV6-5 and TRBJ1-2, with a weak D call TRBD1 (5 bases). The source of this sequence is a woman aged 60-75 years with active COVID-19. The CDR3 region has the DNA TGTGCCAGCACCGGGGGCTATGGCTACACCTTC. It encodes CASTGGYGYTF.